This is a list of T cell receptor beta chains from one sample in a study of PD-1 blockade in classical Hodgkin lymphoma. Here immunoSEQ multiplex PCR was the method, and the copy in TCRdb shows in-frame clones only, minus some. The sample has roughly 29,000 clones; 90% to 95% are singletons. The sequenced sample consisted of peripheral blood mononuclear cells (PBMCs). Receptor source: a human donor with classical Hodgkin lymphoma. CDR3s include the opening cysteine and the closing phenylalanine or tryptophan. The order of the fields is D gene, V gene, J gene, clone size, CDR3 DNA, CDR3 protein. A D gene is named only where the DNA matches it firmly. Clone size appears in some rows only: once, few, many, or a class for an expanded clone.

>-|TRBV5-1|TRBJ1-1|-
TGCGCCAGCAGCACCACGGACACCCAGCATGAAGCTTTCTTT
CASSTTDTQHEAFF
>-|TRBV9|TRBJ1-6|-
TGTGCCAGCAGCGGGCAGGGGAGCTCCTATAATTCACCCCTCCACTTT
CASSGQGSSYNSPLHF
>-|TRBV5-1|TRBJ2-7|-
TGCGCCAGCAGCTTGAGGGACAACCTACTCTACGAGCAGTACTTC
CASSLRDNLLYEQYF
>-|TRBV19|TRBJ1-2|-
TGTGCCAGTAGTCTTGAACCGACCTATGGCTACACCTTC
CASSLEPTYGYTF
>-|TRBV5-5|TRBJ1-3|-
TGTGCCAGCAGCTTGGAGGGCCTTTCCTCTGGAAACACCATATATTTT
CASSLEGLSSGNTIYF
>TRBD2|TRBV7-3|TRBJ2-3|-
TGTGCCAGCAGCATGACTAGCGGTCGCACAGATACGCAGTATTTT
CASSMTSGRTDTQYF
>-|TRBV5-4|TRBJ1-2|-
TGTGCCAGCACCCGGCCGGAAGCAGGATGGGAAAGATATGGCTACACCTTC
CASTRPEAGWERYGYTF
>-|TRBV6-7|TRBJ2-7|-
TGTGCCAGCGGGACAAACGGCGAGCAGTACTTC
CASGTNGEQYF
>-|TRBV9|TRBJ1-1|-
TGTGCCAGCAGCGCTGCCATGAACACTGAAGCTTTCTTT
CASSAAMNTEAFF
>-|TRBV5-1|TRBJ1-3|-
TGCGCCAGCAGCCCTTCTGACTCTGGAAACACCATATATTTT
CASSPSDSGNTIYF
>TRBD1|TRBV28|TRBJ1-5|few
TGTGCCAGCAGTTTAGGTGGAGGGGGCGGAGGAAGCAATCAGCCCCAGCATTTT
CASSLGGGGGGSNQPQHF
>-|TRBV5-1|TRBJ2-2|-
TGCGCCAGTAACAGACTTGGAGGACAAACCGGGGAGCTGTTTTTT
CASNRLGGQTGELFF
>TRBD1|TRBV7-9|TRBJ1-1|-
TGTGCCAGCAGCCGGGGACAGGGGATTAAAGCTTTCTTT
CASSRGQGIKAFF
>-|TRBV9|TRBJ2-3|-
TGTGCCAGCAGCGTGGGGATTTTCACAGATACGCAGTATTTT
CASSVGIFTDTQYF
>TRBD2|TRBV7-9|TRBJ2-3|-
TGTGCCAGCAGCTACGGGACTAAAACAGATACGCAGTATTTT
CASSYGTKTDTQYF
>-|TRBV7-2|TRBJ2-7|once
TGTGCCAGCAGCTTAGTTGTCGGTAGCGTCTACGAGCAGTACTTC
CASSLVVGSVYEQYF
>-|TRBV18|TRBJ2-2|-
TGTGCCAGCTCACCTTGGCGTGGGGAGCTGTTTTTT
CASSPWRGELFF
>-|TRBV6-1|TRBJ1-5|-
TGTGCCAGCAGTGTACTTGATAGCAATCAGCCCCAGCATTTT
CASSVLDSNQPQHF
>TRBD2|TRBV7-2|TRBJ2-5|once
TGTGCCAGCAGGTCACTAGCGGGAAGTGAGACCCAGTACTTC
CASRSLAGSETQYF
>-|TRBV19|TRBJ1-6|-
TGTGCCAGTAGTACTAGTGGGGTAGGATCACCCCTCCACTTT
CASSTSGVGSPLHF
>TRBD1|TRBV4-3|TRBJ1-4|-
TGCGCCAGCAGCCAATTCCGGGGGGGGACAGGGAATGAAAAACTGTTTTTT
CASSQFRGGTGNEKLFF
>-|TRBV2|TRBJ2-2|-
TGTGCCAGCAGCCACGGGACAACGAACACCGGGGAGCTGTTTTTT
CASSHGTTNTGELFF
>TRBD2|TRBV6-1|TRBJ2-5|once
TGTGCCAGCACCCCTAGCGGGACCCCCGGGGAGACCCAGTACTTC
CASTPSGTPGETQYF
>-|TRBV7-2|TRBJ1-4|-
TGTGCCAGCAGCGTTGGACGGTATGAAAAACTGTTTTTT
CASSVGRYEKLFF
>-|TRBV5-1|TRBJ2-6|-
TGCGCCAGCAGTCACGGGCGGGCGGGGAACTCTGGGGCCAACGTCCTGACTTTC
CASSHGRAGNSGANVLTF
>-|TRBV19|TRBJ1-1|-
TGTGCCAGTAGTATCGCCCCCCCGGATTACACTGAAGCTTTCTTT
CASSIAPPDYTEAFF